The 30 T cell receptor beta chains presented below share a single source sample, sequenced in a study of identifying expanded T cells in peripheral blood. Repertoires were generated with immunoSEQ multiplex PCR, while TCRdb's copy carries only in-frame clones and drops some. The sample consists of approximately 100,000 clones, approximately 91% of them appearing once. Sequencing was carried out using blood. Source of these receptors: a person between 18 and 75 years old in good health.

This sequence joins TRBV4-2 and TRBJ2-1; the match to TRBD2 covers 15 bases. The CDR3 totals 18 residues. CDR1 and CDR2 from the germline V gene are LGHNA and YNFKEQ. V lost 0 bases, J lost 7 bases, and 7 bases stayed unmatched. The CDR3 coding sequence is TGTGCCAGCAGCCAAGAGGCGGGACTAGCGGGGGGTAAAAATGAGCAGTTCTTC. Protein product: CASSQEAGLAGGKNEQFF.

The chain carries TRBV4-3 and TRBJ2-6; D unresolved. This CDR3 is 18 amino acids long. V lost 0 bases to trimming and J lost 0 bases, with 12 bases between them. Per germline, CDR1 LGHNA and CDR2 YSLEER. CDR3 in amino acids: CASSQEARWDSGANVLTF. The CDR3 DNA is TGCGCCAGCAGCCAAGAGGCGAGGTGGGACTCTGGGGCCAACGTCCTGACTTTC.

The CDR3 sequence is CASSYDRGTSYEQYF. CDR3 sequence (DNA): TGCGCCAGCAGCTACGACAGGGGAACCTCCTACGAGCAGTACTTC. The rearrangement uses TRBV4-1 and TRBJ2-7; TRBD1 agrees at 8 bases. Germline-derived CDR1 and CDR2 are MGHRA and YSYEKL. After removal of 5 bases from V and 0 bases from J, the junction contained 6 bases not matched to a gene. The CDR3 is made up of 15 amino acids.

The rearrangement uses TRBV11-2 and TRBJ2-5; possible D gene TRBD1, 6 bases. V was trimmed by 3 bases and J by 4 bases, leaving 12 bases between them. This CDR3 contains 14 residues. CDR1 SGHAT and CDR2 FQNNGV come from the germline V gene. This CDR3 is CASSFVQGGETQYF. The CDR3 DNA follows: TGTGCCAGCAGCTTTGTACAGGGTGGAGAGACCCAGTACTTC. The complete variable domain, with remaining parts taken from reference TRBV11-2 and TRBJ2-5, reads EAGVAQSPRYKIIEKRQSVAFWCNPISGHATLYWYQQILGQGPKLLIQFQNNGVVDDSQLPKDRFSAERLKGVDSTLKIQPAKLEDSAVYLCASSFVQGGETQYFGPGTRLLVL.

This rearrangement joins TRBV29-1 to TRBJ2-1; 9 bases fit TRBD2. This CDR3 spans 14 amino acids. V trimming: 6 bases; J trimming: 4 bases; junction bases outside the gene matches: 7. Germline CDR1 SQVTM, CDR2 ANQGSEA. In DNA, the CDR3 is TGCAGCGTAGCCGGGACTAGCAGGTACAATGAGCAGTTCTTC. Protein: CSVAGTSRYNEQFF.

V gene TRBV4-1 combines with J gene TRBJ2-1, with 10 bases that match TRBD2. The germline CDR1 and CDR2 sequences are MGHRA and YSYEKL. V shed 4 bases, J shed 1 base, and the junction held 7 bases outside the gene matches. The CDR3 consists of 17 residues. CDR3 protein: CASSPSGSITSYNEQFF. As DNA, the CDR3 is TGCGCCAGCAGCCCTAGCGGGAGCATTACGTCCTACAATGAGCAGTTCTTC.

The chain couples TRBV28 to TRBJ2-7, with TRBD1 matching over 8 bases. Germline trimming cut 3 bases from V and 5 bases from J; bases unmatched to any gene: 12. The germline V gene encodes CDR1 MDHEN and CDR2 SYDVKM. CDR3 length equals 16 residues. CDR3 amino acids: CASSFFVGQGDNEQYF. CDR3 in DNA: TGTGCCAGCAGTTTTTTCGTAGGACAGGGTGATAACGAGCAGTACTTC.

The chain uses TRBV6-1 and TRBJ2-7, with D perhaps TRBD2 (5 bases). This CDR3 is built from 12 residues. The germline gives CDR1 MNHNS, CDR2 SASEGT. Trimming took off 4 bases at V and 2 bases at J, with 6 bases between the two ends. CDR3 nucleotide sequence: TGTGCCAGCAGTGCCGGGACCTACGAGCAGTACTTC. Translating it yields CASSAGTYEQYF.

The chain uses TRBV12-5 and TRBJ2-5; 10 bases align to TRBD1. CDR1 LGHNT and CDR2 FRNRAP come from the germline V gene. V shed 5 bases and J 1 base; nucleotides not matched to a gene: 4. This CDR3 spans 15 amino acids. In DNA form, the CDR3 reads TGTGCTAGTGGTATACGGACAGGGGGCCAAGAGACCCAGTACTTC. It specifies CASGIRTGGQETQYF. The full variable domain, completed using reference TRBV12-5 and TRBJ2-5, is DARVTQTPRHKVTEMGQEVTMRCQPILGHNTVFWYRQTMMQGLELLAYFRNRAPLDDSGMPKDRFSAEMPDATLATLKIQPSEPRDSAVYFCASGIRTGGQETQYFGPGTRLLVL.

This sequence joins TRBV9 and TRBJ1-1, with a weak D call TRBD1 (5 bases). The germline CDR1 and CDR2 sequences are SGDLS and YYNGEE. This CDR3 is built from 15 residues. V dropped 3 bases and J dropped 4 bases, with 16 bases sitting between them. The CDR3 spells CASSGDPPGVTEAFF. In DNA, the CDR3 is TGTGCCAGCAGCGGGGACCCACCGGGGGTCACTGAAGCTTTCTTT.

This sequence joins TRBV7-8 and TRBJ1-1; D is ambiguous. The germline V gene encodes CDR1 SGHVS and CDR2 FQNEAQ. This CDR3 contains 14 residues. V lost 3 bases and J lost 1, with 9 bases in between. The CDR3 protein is CASSLSRANTEAFF. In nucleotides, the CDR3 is TGTGCCAGCAGCTTGAGTAGGGCGAACACTGAAGCTTTCTTT. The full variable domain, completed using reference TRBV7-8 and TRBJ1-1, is GAGVSQSPRYKVAKRGQDVALRCDPISGHVSLFWYQQALGQGPEFLTYFQNEAQLDKSGLPSDRFFAERPEGSVSTLKIQRTQQEDSAVYLCASSLSRANTEAFFGQGTRLTVV.

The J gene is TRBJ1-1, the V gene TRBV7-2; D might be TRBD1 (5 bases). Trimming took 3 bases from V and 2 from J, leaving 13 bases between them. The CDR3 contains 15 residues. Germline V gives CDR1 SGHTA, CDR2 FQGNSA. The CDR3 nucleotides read TGTGCCAGCAGCTTGGCCGGGGGGTCTAACACTGAAGCTTTCTTT. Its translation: CASSLAGGSNTEAFF.

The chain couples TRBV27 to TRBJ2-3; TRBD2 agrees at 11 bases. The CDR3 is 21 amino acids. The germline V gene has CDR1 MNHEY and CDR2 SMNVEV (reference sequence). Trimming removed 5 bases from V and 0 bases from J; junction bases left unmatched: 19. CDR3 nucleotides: TGTGCCAGCAGTCCCCTCGGACTAGCGGGCCGGGAGGGGACTAGCACAGATACGCAGTATTTT. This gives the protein CASSPLGLAGREGTSTDTQYF.

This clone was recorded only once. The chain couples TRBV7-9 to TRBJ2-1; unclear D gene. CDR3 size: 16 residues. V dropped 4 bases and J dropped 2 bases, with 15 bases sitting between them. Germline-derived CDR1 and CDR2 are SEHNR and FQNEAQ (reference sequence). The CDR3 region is CASSSPAALPYNEQFF. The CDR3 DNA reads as TGTGCCAGCAGCTCCCCCGCGGCTCTCCCCTACAATGAGCAGTTCTTC.

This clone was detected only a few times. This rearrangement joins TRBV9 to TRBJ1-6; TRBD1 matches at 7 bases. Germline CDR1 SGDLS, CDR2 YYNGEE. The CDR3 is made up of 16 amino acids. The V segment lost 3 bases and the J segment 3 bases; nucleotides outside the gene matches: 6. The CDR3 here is CASSAYRGVYNSPLHF. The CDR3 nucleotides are TGTGCCAGCAGCGCGTACAGGGGTGTCTATAATTCACCCCTCCACTTT.

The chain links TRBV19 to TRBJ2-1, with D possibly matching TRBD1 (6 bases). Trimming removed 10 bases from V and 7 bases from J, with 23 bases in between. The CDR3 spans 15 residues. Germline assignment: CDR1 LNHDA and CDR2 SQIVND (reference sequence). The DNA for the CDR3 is TGTGCCACTAAAACCCCGGCACAGGGAGAGAATGAGCAGTTCTTC. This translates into CATKTPAQGENEQFF. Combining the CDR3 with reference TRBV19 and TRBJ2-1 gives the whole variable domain DGGITQSPKYLFRKEGQNVTLSCEQNLNHDAMYWYRQDPGQGLRLIYYSQIVNDFQKGDIAEGYSVSREKKESFPLTVTSAQKNPTAFYLCATKTPAQGENEQFFGPGTRLTVL.

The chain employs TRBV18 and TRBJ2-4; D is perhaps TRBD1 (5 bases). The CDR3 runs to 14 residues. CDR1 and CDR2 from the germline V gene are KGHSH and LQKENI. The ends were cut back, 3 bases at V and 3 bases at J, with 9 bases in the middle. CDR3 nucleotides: TGTGCCAGCTCACCGGCCGGACACAAAAACATTCAGTACTTC. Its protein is CASSPAGHKNIQYF.

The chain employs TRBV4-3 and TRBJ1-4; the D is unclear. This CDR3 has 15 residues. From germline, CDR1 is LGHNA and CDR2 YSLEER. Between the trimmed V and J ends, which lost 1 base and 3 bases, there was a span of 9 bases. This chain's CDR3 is CASSQGTESNEKLFF. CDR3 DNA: TGCGCCAGCAGCCAAGGAACAGAATCTAATGAAAAACTGTTTTTT.

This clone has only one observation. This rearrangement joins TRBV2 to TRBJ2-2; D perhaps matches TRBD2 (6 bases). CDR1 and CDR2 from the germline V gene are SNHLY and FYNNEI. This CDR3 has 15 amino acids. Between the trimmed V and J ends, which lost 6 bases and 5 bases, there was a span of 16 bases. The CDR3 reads CASSWEEVGTGELFF. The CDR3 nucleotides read TGTGCCAGCAGCTGGGAGGAAGTTGGGACCGGGGAGCTGTTTTTT.

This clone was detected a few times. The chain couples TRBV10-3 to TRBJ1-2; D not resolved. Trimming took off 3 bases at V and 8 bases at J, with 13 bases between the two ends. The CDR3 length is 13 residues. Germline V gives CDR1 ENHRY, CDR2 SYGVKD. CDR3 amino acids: CAISDLDYRGYTF. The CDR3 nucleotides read TGTGCCATCAGTGACCTGGACTACAGAGGCTACACCTTC.

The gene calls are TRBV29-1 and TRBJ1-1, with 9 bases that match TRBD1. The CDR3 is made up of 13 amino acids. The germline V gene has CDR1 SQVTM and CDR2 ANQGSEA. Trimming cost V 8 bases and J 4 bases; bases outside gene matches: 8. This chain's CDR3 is CSSITGGSTEAFF. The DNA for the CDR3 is TGCAGCTCTATTACAGGGGGCAGCACTGAAGCTTTCTTT.

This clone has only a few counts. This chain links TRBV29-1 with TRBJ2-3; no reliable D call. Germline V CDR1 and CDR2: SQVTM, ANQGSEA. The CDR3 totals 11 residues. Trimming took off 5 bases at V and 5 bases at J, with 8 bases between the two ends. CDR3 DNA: TGCAGCGTTACTTTAATAGATACGCAGTATTTT. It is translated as CSVTLIDTQYF.

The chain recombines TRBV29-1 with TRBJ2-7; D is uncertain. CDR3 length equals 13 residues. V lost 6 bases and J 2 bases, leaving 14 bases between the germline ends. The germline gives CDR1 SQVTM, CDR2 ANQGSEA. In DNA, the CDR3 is TGCAGCGTAAGGCTCTCAGAACCCTACGAGCAGTACTTC. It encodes CSVRLSEPYEQYF.

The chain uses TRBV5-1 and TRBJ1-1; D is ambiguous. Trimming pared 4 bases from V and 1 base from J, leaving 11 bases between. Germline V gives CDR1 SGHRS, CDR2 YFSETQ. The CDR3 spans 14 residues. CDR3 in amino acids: CASSVREGNTEAFF. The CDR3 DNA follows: TGCGCCAGCAGCGTCCGGGAAGGGAACACTGAAGCTTTCTTT.

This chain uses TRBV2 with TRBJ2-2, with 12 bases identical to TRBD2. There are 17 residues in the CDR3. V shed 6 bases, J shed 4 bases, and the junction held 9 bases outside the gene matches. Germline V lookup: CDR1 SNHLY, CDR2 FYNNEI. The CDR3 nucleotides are TGTGCCAGCAGACCGACTAGCGGGAGACGGGGCACCGGGGAGCTGTTTTTT. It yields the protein CASRPTSGRRGTGELFF.

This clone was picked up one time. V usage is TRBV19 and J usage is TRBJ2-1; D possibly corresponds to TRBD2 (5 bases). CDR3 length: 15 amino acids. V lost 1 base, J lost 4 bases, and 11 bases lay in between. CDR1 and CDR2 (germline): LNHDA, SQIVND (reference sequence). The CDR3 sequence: CASSIAPGEYNEQFF. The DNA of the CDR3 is TGTGCCAGTAGTATAGCTCCTGGGGAGTACAATGAGCAGTTCTTC.

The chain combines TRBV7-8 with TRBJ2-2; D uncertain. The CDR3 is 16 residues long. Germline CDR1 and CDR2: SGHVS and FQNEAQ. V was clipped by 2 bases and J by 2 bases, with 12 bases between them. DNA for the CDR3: TGTGCCAGCAGCTTAAAGTCGGCAGCTAACACCGGGGAGCTGTTTTTT. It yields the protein CASSLKSAANTGELFF.

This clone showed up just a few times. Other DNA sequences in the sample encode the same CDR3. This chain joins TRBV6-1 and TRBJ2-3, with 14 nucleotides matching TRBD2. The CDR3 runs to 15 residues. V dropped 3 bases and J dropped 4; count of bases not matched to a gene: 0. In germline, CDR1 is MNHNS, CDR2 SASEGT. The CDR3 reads CASSETSGGADTQYF. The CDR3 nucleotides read TGTGCCAGCAGTGAGACTAGCGGGGGGGCAGATACGCAGTATTTT.

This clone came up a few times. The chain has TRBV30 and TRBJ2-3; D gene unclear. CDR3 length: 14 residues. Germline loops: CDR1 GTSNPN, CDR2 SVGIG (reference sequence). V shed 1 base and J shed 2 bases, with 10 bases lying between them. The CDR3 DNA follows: TGTGCCTGGAGTGAGTCCTGGCTCACAGATACGCAGTATTTT. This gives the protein CAWSESWLTDTQYF.

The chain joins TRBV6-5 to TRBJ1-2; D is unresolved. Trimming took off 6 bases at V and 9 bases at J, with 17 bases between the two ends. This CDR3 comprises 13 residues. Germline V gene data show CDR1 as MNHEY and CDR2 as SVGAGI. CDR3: CASRILTVPSYTF. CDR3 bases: TGTGCCAGCAGAATCTTGACCGTTCCTAGCTACACCTTC.